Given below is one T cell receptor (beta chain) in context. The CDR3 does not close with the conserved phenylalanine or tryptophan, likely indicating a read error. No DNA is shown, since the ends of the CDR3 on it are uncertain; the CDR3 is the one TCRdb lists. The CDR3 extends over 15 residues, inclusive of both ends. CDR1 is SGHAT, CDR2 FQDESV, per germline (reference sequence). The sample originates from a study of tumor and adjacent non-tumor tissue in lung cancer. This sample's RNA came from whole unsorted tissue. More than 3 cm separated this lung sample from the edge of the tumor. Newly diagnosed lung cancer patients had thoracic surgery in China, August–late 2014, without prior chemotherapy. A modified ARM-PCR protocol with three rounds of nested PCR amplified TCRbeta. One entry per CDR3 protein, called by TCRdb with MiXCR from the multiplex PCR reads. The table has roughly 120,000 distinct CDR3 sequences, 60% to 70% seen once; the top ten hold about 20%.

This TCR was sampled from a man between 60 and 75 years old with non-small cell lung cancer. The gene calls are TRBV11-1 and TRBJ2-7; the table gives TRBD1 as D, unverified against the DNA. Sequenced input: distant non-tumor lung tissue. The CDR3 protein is CASSTAGQRRYEQYL.